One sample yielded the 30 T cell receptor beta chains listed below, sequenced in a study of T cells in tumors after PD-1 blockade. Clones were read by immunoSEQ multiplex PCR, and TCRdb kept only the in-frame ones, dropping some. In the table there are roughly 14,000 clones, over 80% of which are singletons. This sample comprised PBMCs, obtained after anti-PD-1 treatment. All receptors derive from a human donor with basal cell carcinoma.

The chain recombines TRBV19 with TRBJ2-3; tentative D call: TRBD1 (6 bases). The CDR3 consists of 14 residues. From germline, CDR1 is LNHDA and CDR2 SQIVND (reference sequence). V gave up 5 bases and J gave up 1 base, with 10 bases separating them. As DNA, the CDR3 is TGTGCCAGTAGTCTGACAGGCCGCACAGATACGCAGTATTTT. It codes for CASSLTGRTDTQYF.

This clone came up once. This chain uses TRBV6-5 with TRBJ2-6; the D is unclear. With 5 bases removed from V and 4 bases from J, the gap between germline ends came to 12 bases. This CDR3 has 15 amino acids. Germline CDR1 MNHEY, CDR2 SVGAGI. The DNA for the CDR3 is TGTGCCAGCAGTCCCTCCGGGCCCGGGGCCAACGTCCTGACTTTC. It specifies CASSPSGPGANVLTF.

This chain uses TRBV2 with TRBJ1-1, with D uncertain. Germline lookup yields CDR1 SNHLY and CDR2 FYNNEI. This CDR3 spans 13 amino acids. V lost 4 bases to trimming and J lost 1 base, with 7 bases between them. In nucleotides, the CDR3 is TGTGCCAGCAGTGGGAACAGGAACACTGAAGCTTTCTTT. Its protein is CASSGNRNTEAFF.

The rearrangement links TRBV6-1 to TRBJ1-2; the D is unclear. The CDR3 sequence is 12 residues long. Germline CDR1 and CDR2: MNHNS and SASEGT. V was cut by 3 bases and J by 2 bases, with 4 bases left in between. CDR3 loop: CASSDGNYGYTF. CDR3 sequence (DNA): TGTGCCAGCAGTGACGGCAACTATGGCTACACCTTC.

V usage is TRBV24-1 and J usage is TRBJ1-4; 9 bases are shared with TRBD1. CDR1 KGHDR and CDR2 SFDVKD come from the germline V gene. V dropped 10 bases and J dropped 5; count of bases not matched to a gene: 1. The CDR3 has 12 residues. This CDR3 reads CATGTGNEKLFF. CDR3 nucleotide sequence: TGTGCCACGGGGACAGGGAATGAAAAACTGTTTTTT.

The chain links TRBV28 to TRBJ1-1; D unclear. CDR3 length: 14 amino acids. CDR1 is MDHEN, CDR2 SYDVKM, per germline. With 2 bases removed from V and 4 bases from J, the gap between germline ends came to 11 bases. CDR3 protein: CASSLKRFVTEAFF. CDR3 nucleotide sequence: TGTGCCAGCAGTTTAAAGCGGTTCGTCACTGAAGCTTTCTTT.

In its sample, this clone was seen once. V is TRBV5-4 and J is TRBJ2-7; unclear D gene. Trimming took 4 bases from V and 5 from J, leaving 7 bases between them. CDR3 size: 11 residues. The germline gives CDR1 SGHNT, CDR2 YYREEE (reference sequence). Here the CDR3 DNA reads TGTGCCAGCAGCCGGCGGAACGAGCAGTACTTC. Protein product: CASSRRNEQYF.

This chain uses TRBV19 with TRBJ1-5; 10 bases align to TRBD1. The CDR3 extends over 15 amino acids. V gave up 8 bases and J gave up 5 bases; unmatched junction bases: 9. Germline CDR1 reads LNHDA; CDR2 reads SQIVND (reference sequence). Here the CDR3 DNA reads TGTGCCAGTTCACGGGACAGGGGAGAATATCAGCCCCAGCATTTT. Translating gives CASSRDRGEYQPQHF. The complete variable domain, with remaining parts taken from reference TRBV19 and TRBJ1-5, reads DGGITQSPKYLFRKEGQNVTLSCEQNLNHDAMYWYRQDPGQGLRLIYYSQIVNDFQKGDIAEGYSVSREKKESFPLTVTSAQKNPTAFYLCASSRDRGEYQPQHFGDGTRLSIL.

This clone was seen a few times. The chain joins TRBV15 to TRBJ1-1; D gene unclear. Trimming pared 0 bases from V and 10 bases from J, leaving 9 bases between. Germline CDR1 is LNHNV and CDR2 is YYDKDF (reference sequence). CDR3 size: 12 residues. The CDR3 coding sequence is TGTGCCACCAGCAGAGATCAGAGCTTAGCTTTCTTT. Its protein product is CATSRDQSLAFF.

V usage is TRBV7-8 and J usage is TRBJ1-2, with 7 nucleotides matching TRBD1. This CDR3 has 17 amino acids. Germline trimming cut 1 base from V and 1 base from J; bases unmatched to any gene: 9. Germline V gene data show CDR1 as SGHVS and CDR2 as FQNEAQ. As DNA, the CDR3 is TGTGCCAGCAGCTTAGGCGTCCACAGGGGAATTAACTATGGCTACACCTTC. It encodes CASSLGVHRGINYGYTF.

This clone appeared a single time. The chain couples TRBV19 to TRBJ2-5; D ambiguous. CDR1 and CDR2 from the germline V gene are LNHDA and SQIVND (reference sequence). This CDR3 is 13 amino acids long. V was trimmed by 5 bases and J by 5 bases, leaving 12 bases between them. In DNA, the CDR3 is TGTGCCAGTAGTCTGTCTCTGGGGGAGACCCAGTACTTC. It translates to CASSLSLGETQYF.

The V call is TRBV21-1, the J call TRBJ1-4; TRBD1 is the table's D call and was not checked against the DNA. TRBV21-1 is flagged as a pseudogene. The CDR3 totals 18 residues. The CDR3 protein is CARHGQGEKGSCPEKLFF. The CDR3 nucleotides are TGTGCCAGACACGGACAGGGGGAAAAGGGGTCGTGTCCGGAAAAACTGTTTTTT.

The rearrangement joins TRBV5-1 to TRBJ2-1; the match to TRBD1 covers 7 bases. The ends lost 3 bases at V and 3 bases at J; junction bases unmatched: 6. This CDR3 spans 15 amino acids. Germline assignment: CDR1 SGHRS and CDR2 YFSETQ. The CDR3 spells CASSSRDSNYNEQFF. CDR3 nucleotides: TGCGCCAGCAGCTCCCGGGACAGCAACTACAATGAGCAGTTCTTC.

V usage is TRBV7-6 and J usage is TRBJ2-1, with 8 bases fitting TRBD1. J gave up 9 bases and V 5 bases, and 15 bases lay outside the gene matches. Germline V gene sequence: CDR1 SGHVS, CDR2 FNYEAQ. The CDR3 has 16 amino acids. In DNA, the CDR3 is TGTGCCAGCAGCCAGAATGCGGGACAGGTTACCGCTGAGCAGTTCTTC. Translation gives CASSQNAGQVTAEQFF.

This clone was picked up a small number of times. The CDR3 nucleotides read TGTGCCAGCAGTGAAGCGGGGGGGCCTTTAGATACGCAGTATTTT. This codes for CASSEAGGPLDTQYF. The chain recombines TRBV5-4 with TRBJ2-3, with 10 nucleotides matching TRBD2. V dropped 5 bases and J dropped 5; count of bases not matched to a gene: 8. CDR1 and CDR2 from the germline V gene are SGHNT and YYREEE (reference sequence). The CDR3 runs to 15 residues.

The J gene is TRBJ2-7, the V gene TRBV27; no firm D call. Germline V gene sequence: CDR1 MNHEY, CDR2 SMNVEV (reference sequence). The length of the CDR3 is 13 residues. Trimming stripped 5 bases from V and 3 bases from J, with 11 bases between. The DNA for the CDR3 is TGTGCCAGCAGTCTCCGGGCCTACTACGAGCAGTACTTC. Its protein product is CASSLRAYYEQYF.

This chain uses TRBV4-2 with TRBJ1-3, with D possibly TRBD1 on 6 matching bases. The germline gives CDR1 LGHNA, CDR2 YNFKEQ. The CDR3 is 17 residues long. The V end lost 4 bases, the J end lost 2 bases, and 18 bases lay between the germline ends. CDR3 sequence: CASSPFMGAVAGNTIYF. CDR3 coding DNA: TGTGCCAGCAGCCCCTTCATGGGGGCCGTAGCTGGAAACACCATATATTTT.

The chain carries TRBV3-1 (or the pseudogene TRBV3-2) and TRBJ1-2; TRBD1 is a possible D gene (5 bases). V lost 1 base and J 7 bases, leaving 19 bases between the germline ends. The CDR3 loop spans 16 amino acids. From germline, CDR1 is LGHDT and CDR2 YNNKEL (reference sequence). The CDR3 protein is CASSQGPGRSSSGYTF. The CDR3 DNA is TGTGCCAGCAGCCAAGGTCCGGGACGCTCAAGCTCTGGCTACACCTTC.

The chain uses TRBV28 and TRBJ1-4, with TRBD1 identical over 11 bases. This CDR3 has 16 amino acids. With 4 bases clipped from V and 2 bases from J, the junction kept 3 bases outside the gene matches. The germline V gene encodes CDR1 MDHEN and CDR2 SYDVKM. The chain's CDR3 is CASSSDRGPTNEKLFF. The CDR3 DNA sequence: TGTGCCAGCAGTTCGGACAGGGGGCCCACTAATGAAAAACTGTTTTTT.

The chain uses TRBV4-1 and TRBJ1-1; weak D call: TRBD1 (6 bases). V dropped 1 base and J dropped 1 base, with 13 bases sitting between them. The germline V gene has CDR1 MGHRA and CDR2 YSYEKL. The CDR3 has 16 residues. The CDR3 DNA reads TGCGCCAGCAGCCAAGTAGGCAGAGGGGGGAACACTGAAGCTTTCTTT. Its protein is CASSQVGRGGNTEAFF.

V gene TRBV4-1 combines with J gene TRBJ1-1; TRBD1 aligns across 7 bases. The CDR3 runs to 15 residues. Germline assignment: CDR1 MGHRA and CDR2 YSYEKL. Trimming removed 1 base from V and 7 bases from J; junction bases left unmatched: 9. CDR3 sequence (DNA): TGCGCCAGCAGCCAAGCGCCGGGACAGTCTATTGAAGCTTTCTTT. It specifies CASSQAPGQSIEAFF.

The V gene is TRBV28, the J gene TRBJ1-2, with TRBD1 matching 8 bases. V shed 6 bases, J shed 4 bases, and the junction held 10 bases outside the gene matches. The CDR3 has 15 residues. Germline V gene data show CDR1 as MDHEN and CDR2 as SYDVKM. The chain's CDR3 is CASSLRDRPTYGYTF. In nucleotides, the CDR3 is TGTGCCAGCAGCCTTAGGGACAGGCCCACCTATGGCTACACCTTC.

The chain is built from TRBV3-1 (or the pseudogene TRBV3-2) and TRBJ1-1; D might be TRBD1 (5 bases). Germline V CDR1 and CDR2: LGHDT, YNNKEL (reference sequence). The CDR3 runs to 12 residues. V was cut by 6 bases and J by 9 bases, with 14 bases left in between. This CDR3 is CASSAREHQAFF. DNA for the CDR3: TGTGCCAGCAGTGCCAGGGAACACCAAGCTTTCTTT.

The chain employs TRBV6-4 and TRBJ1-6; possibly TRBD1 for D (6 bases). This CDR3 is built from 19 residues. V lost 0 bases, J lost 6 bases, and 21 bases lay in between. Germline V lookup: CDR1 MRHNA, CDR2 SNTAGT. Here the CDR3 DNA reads TGTGCCAGCAGTGACTCGATTGTGGAGCCATGGACAGCTAATTCACCCCTCCACTTT. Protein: CASSDSIVEPWTANSPLHF.

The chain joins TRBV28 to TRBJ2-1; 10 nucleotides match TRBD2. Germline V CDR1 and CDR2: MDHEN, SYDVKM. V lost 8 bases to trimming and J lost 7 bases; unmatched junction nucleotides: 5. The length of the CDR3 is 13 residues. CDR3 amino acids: CASSVSGGNEQFF. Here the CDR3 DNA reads TGTGCCAGCTCGGTTAGCGGGGGGAATGAGCAGTTCTTC.

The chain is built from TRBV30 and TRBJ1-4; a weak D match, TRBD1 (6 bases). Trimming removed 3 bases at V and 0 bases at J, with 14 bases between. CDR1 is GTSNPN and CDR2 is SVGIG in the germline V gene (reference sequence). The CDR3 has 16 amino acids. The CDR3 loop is CAWRDWGGATNEKLFF. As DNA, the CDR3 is TGTGCCTGGAGAGACTGGGGGGGCGCAACTAATGAAAAACTGTTTTTT.

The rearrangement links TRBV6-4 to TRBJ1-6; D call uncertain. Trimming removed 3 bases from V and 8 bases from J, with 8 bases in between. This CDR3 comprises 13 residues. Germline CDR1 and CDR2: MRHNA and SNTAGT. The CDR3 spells CASSEIGDSPLHF. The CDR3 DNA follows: TGTGCCAGCAGTGAAATAGGCGATTCACCCCTCCACTTT.

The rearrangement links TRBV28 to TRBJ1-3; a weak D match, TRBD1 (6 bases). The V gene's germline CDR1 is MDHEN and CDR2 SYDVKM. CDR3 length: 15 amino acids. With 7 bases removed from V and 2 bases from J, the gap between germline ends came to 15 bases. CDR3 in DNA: TGTGCCAGCACGGGGGCGCGCAGGGCTGGAAACACCATATATTTT. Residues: CASTGARRAGNTIYF. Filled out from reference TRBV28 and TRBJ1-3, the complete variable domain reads DVKVTQSSRYLVKRTGEKVFLECVQDMDHENMFWYRQDPGLGLRLIYFSYDVKMKEKGDIPEGYSVSREKKERFSLILESASTNQTSMYLCASTGARRAGNTIYFGEGSWLTVV.

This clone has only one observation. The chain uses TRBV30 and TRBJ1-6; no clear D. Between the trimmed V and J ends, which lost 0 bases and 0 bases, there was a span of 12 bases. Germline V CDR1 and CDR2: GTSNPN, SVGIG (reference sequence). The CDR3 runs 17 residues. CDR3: CAWSVRQASSYNSPLHF. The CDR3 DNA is TGTGCCTGGAGTGTACGGCAGGCAAGCTCCTATAATTCACCCCTCCACTTT.

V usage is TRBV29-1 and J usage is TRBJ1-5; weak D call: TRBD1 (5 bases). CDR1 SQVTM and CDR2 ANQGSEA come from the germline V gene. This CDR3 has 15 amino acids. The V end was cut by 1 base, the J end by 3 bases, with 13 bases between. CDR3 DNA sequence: TGCAGCGTTGAAGTGGGGGGGACGGACAATCAGCCCCAGCATTTT. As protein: CSVEVGGTDNQPQHF.